Given below is one T cell receptor beta chain in context. Its antigen is unknown. This entry comes from a study of OX40 agonist ivuxolimab in advanced cancers. Study background: The group had a mean age of roughly 65 years, ranged from roughly 20 to 79, and was less than 85% male. Anti-PD-1, anti-PD-L1 or anti-CTLA-4 therapy given earlier was allowed, and roughly 40% had some. Study results and caveats: At 0.1 to 3.0 mg/kg, CD4+ and CD8+ blood T cells expanded clonally by week 6. Some nonresponders also had low normalized T-cell clonal expansion.

The CDR3 is 13 residues long. Deletions cut 7 bases from V and 5 bases from J, with 12 bases between. From germline, CDR1 is MNHEY and CDR2 SVGAGI. Sequenced by immunoSEQ multiplex PCR; TCRdb stores in-frame clones only, minus some. The sample contains approximately 18,000 clones, over 75% of which appear only once. The sample was CD4+ or CD8+ T cells sorted from blood, taken in a trial of the OX40 agonist ivuxolimab. The chain combines TRBV6-5 with TRBJ1-5, with a possible D match to TRBD1 (6 bases). The clonotype was recovered from an adult with an advanced solid tumor such as melanoma, head and neck, liver or kidney cancer. The CDR3 loop is CASTKGGDQPQHF. The CDR3 region has the DNA TGTGCCAGCACCAAGGGGGGTGATCAGCCCCAGCATTTT.